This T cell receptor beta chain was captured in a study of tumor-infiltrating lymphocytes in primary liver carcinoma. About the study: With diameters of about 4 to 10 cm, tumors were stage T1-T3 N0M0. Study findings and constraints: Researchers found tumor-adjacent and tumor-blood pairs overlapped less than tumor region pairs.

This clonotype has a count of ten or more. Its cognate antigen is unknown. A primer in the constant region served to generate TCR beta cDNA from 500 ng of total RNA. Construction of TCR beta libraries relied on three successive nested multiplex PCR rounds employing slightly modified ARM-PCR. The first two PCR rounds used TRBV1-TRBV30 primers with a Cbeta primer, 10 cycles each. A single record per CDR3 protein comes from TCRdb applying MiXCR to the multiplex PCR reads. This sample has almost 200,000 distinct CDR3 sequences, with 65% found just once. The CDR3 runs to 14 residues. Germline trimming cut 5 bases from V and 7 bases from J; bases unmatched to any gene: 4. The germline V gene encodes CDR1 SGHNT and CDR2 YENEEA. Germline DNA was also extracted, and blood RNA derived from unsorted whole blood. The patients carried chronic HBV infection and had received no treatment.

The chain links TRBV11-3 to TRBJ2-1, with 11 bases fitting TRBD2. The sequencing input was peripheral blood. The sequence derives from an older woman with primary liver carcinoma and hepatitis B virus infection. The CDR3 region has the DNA TGTGCCAGCAGCGCAAGACTAGCGGGAAATGAGCAGTTCTTC. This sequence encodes CASSARLAGNEQFF.